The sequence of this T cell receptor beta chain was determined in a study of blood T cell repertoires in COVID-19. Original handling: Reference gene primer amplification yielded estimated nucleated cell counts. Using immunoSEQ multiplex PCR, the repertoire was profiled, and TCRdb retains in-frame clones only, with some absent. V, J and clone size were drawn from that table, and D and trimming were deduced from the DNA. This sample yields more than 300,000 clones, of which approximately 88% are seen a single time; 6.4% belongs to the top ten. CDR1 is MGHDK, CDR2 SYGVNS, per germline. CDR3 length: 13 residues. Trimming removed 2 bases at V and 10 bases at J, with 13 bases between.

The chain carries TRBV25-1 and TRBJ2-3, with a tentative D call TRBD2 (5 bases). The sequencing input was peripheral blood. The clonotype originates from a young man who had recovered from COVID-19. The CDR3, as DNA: TGTGCCAGCAGTGAAGGTAGCGTGGAGCCGCAGTATTTT. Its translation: CASSEGSVEPQYF.